The 26 T cell receptor beta chains in this list originate from one sample, sequenced in a study of lymphopenia after photon versus proton radiotherapy. Sequenced by immunoSEQ multiplex PCR; TCRdb stores in-frame clones only, minus some. The data show tens of thousands of clones, 75% to 90% seen once. Sequences were derived from peripheral blood, sampled from a patient treated with proton-based radiotherapy. Receptors were obtained from a man older than 75 with esophageal cancer.

This chain uses TRBV7-2 with TRBJ2-1; D is ambiguous. Germline CDR1 and CDR2: SGHTA and FQGNSA. V was pared by 5 bases and J by 0 bases, with 14 bases between. The CDR3 sequence is 16 residues long. CDR3 DNA sequence: TGTGCCAGCAGCCTCCGACTGGTTAGCTCCTACAATGAGCAGTTCTTC. Translating gives CASSLRLVSSYNEQFF.

The rearrangement links TRBV20-1 to TRBJ2-1; D remains ambiguous. This CDR3 contains 11 residues. The germline V gene encodes CDR1 DFQATT and CDR2 SNEGSKA (reference sequence). Deletions cut 3 bases from V and 11 bases from J, with 11 bases between. CDR3 nucleotide sequence: TGCAGTGCTAGGCAGACCTGGCAGCAGTTCTTC. Translated: CSARQTWQQFF.

This clone was detected once. This chain connects TRBV11-2 to TRBJ1-2, with D unclear. The germline CDR1 and CDR2 sequences are SGHAT and FQNNGV. V was clipped by 5 bases and J by 8 bases, with 21 bases between them. This CDR3 has 15 residues. In nucleotides, the CDR3 is TGTGCCAGCAGCCCAAGGGCCGTAAGACTCGAGGGCTACACCTTC. Its translation is CASSPRAVRLEGYTF.

The chain recombines TRBV5-6 with TRBJ1-2; weak D call: TRBD1 (5 bases). The CDR3 is made up of 15 amino acids. Deletions cut 0 bases from V and 4 bases from J, with 13 bases between. CDR1 and CDR2 from the germline V gene are SGHDT and YYEEEE. The CDR3 spells CASSLVSGRTYGYTF. The CDR3 DNA sequence: TGTGCCAGCAGCTTGGTGTCAGGGAGGACCTATGGCTACACCTTC.

The chain recombines TRBV19 with TRBJ2-3; 9 nucleotides align to TRBD2. The CDR3 is 15 residues long. The V and J ends lost 6 bases and 6 bases, in that order; junction bases with no gene match: 10. The germline CDR1 and CDR2 sequences are LNHDA and SQIVND (reference sequence). The CDR3 is CASRAMAGGPDTQYF. Here the CDR3 DNA reads TGTGCCAGTAGAGCCATGGCGGGGGGGCCGGATACGCAGTATTTT.

This chain joins TRBV19 and TRBJ2-7; 9 positions match TRBD2. This CDR3 contains 14 residues. With 5 bases clipped from V and 0 bases from J, the junction kept 2 bases outside the gene matches. CDR1 and CDR2 from the germline V gene are LNHDA and SQIVND (reference sequence). The CDR3 is CASSRTSDSYEQYF. The CDR3 DNA is TGTGCCAGTAGTCGGACTAGCGACTCCTACGAGCAGTACTTC.

The V call is TRBV30, the J call TRBJ1-4; 7 nucleotides align to TRBD1. The junction had 3 bases not matched to a gene; V was cut back by 4 bases and J by 4 bases. This CDR3 is built from 13 residues. Germline assignment: CDR1 GTSNPN and CDR2 SVGIG (reference sequence). CDR3 nucleotides: TGTGCCTGGACGAGGGACAGTAATGAAAAACTGTTTTTT. Translating it yields CAWTRDSNEKLFF.

The chain joins TRBV11-2 to TRBJ2-5, with TRBD2 as a possible D gene (5 bases). Trimming removed 1 base at V and 4 bases at J, with 19 bases between. The length of the CDR3 is 17 residues. Germline V gives CDR1 SGHAT, CDR2 FQNNGV. DNA for the CDR3: TGTGCCAGCAGCTTAGCGAGGGTCAGTCAATCACGAGAGACCCAGTACTTC. Protein: CASSLARVSQSRETQYF. Full variable domain (missing parts from reference TRBV11-2 and TRBJ2-5): EAGVAQSPRYKIIEKRQSVAFWCNPISGHATLYWYQQILGQGPKLLIQFQNNGVVDDSQLPKDRFSAERLKGVDSTLKIQPAKLEDSAVYLCASSLARVSQSRETQYFGPGTRLLVL.

Here the CDR3 DNA reads TGCGCCAGCAGCCAAGATCCCGATTACTATGGCTACACCTTC. It is translated as CASSQDPDYYGYTF. This chain links TRBV4-3 with TRBJ1-2; D is undetermined. This CDR3 has 14 amino acids. CDR1 and CDR2 from the germline V gene are LGHNA and YSLEER. V was pared by 0 bases and J by 3 bases, with 8 bases between.

The chain joins TRBV19 to TRBJ2-4; D is perhaps TRBD2 (5 bases). Trimming shortened V by 3 bases and J by 1 base, and 16 bases separated the two germline ends. CDR3 length: 17 residues. The V gene's germline CDR1 is LNHDA and CDR2 SQIVND (reference sequence). The CDR3 DNA sequence: TGTGCCAGTAGTATTAAAGCTGGGAGATTGGCCAAAAACATTCAGTACTTC. Its protein is CASSIKAGRLAKNIQYF. Filled out from reference TRBV19 and TRBJ2-4, the complete variable domain reads DGGITQSPKYLFRKEGQNVTLSCEQNLNHDAMYWYRQDPGQGLRLIYYSQIVNDFQKGDIAEGYSVSREKKESFPLTVTSAQKNPTAFYLCASSIKAGRLAKNIQYFGAGTRLSVL.

The genes are TRBV7-2 and TRBJ1-5, with TRBD1 matching over 11 bases. The germline CDR1 and CDR2 sequences are SGHTA and FQGNSA. CDR3 size: 17 residues. V trimming: 3 bases; J trimming: 3 bases; junction bases outside the gene matches: 7. CDR3 sequence: CASSFGQGARDNQPQHF. The CDR3 coding sequence is TGTGCCAGCAGCTTCGGACAGGGGGCGCGGGACAATCAGCCCCAGCATTTT.

This clone has a count of ten or more. The chain combines TRBV4-2 with TRBJ2-1; the D gene is possibly TRBD1 (5 bases). Germline assignment: CDR1 LGHNA and CDR2 YNFKEQ. Trimming removed 0 bases at V and 0 bases at J, with 9 bases between. The CDR3 runs to 16 residues. CDR3 sequence: CASSQEGVSSYNEQFF. The CDR3 nucleotides read TGTGCCAGCAGCCAAGAAGGGGTTAGCTCCTACAATGAGCAGTTCTTC.

The rearrangement uses TRBV5-1 and TRBJ2-1; TRBD2 aligns across 11 bases. The V and J ends lost 4 bases and 8 bases, in that order; junction bases with no gene match: 5. The germline V gene encodes CDR1 SGHRS and CDR2 YFSETQ. This CDR3 comprises 14 residues. The CDR3 DNA reads as TGCGCCAGCAGCATTAGCGGGGGGGCCTATGAGCAGTTCTTC. Translating it yields CASSISGGAYEQFF.

The chain is built from TRBV27 and TRBJ1-2; the match to TRBD1 covers 9 bases. Looked up from germline, CDR1 is MNHEY and CDR2 is SMNVEV (reference sequence). The CDR3 loop spans 16 amino acids. V gave up 5 bases and J gave up 4 bases; unmatched junction bases: 11. The CDR3 is CASSLFSGQGPYGYTF. Here the CDR3 DNA reads TGTGCCAGCAGTCTATTCTCGGGACAGGGTCCCTATGGCTACACCTTC.

The chain couples TRBV7-2 to TRBJ2-3; TRBD2 matches at 9 bases. Trimming took 3 bases from V and 4 from J; bases not matched to a gene: 5. The germline V gene has CDR1 SGHTA and CDR2 FQGNSA. The CDR3 covers 15 residues. The CDR3 DNA is TGTGCCAGCAGCTTTAGCGGGAGTGGCGCAGATACGCAGTATTTT. Amino acid sequence: CASSFSGSGADTQYF.

V and J are TRBV4-1 and TRBJ2-7; a possible D gene is TRBD1 (5 bases). Germline V gives CDR1 MGHRA, CDR2 YSYEKL. V was shortened by 5 bases and J by 2 bases, with 19 bases between the two germline ends. The CDR3 contains 16 residues. CDR3 sequence: CASSYRFPGIAYEQYF. The CDR3 DNA is TGCGCCAGCAGCTACAGATTCCCAGGGATAGCCTACGAGCAGTACTTC.

The chain recombines TRBV5-1 with TRBJ2-3; TRBD2 aligns across 8 bases. V lost 5 bases and J lost 6; bases outside the gene matches: 11. Germline V gene lookup returns CDR1 SGHRS and CDR2 YFSETQ. The CDR3 covers 15 residues. CDR3 residues: CASSLRSAGADTQYF. The DNA of the CDR3 is TGCGCCAGCAGTCTCAGGTCAGCGGGGGCCGATACGCAGTATTTT.

CDR3: CASSYEGGAFF. As DNA, the CDR3 is TGTGCCAGCAGTTACGAAGGAGGTGCTTTCTTT. The chain combines TRBV6-5 with TRBJ1-1; no clear D. CDR3 length equals 11 residues. V was pared by 2 bases and J by 11 bases, with 9 bases between. Germline CDR1 is MNHEY and CDR2 is SVGAGI.

This CDR3 is CASRPQGLAYGYTF. In nucleotides, the CDR3 is TGTGCCAGCCGCCCACAGGGATTGGCCTATGGCTACACCTTC. The chain recombines TRBV27 with TRBJ1-2; D possibly corresponds to TRBD1 (6 bases). Deletions cut 8 bases from V and 4 bases from J, with 17 bases between. This CDR3 spans 14 amino acids. Germline V lookup: CDR1 MNHEY, CDR2 SMNVEV (reference sequence).

The count of this clone is one. V gene TRBV6-6 combines with J gene TRBJ1-1; no clear D gene. V was shortened by 7 bases and J by 4 bases, with 13 bases between the two germline ends. Germline V gene data show CDR1 as MNHNY and CDR2 as SVGAGI (reference sequence). This CDR3 has 13 amino acids. In nucleotides, the CDR3 is TGTGCCAGCAACAAACGGGCCTCCACTGAAGCTTTCTTT. This translates into CASNKRASTEAFF.

The V gene is TRBV7-2, the J gene TRBJ2-5; TRBD2 agrees at 9 bases. J lost 5 bases, V lost 10 bases, and 5 bases had no gene match. This CDR3 is built from 12 residues. Germline V lookup: CDR1 SGHTA, CDR2 FQGNSA. Written as DNA, the CDR3 is TGTGCCATTAGCGGGAGCGGGGAGACCCAGTACTTC. Translating gives CAISGSGETQYF.

A few counts support this clone. The chain joins TRBV19 to TRBJ2-3; 8 bases are a match to TRBD2. V lost 1 base, J lost 5 bases, and 5 bases stayed unmatched. This CDR3 region has 15 residues. In germline, CDR1 is LNHDA, CDR2 SQIVND (reference sequence). The CDR3 nucleotides are TGTGCCAGTAGTATAGCGGGGGGGATAGGAGATACGCAGTATTTT. Protein sequence: CASSIAGGIGDTQYF.

The V call is TRBV5-4, the J call TRBJ1-4; possibly TRBD1 for D (5 bases). V gave up 4 bases and J gave up 2 bases, with 21 bases separating them. The CDR3 extends over 18 amino acids. Germline V gene sequence: CDR1 SGHNT, CDR2 YYREEE (reference sequence). CDR3 bases: TGTGCCAGCAGCAGCCCCGGGACGAATAGTGGCACTAATGAAAAACTGTTTTTT. Protein sequence: CASSSPGTNSGTNEKLFF.

V usage is TRBV11-2 and J usage is TRBJ2-5; either TRBD1 or TRBD2 may fit D (5 bases each). The CDR3 length is 15 residues. Germline V gene lookup returns CDR1 SGHAT and CDR2 FQNNGV. The ends were cut back, 5 bases at V and 5 bases at J, with 18 bases in the middle. CDR3 in amino acids: CASSVGPGQGETQYF. Written as DNA, the CDR3 is TGTGCCAGCAGCGTCGGACCGGGGCAGGGTGAGACCCAGTACTTC. The full variable domain, with the rest looked up from reference TRBV11-2 and TRBJ2-5, is EAGVAQSPRYKIIEKRQSVAFWCNPISGHATLYWYQQILGQGPKLLIQFQNNGVVDDSQLPKDRFSAERLKGVDSTLKIQPAKLEDSAVYLCASSVGPGQGETQYFGPGTRLLVL.

This chain joins TRBV4-2 and TRBJ1-6, with 8 nucleotides matching TRBD1. This CDR3 contains 14 residues. Germline lookup yields CDR1 LGHNA and CDR2 YNFKEQ. V gave up 6 bases and J gave up 9 bases; unmatched junction bases: 7. DNA of the CDR3: TGTGCCAGCAGTCTGGACAGGGCGCTTTCACCCCTCCACTTT. Protein product: CASSLDRALSPLHF.

The V call is TRBV7-3, the J call TRBJ2-2; tentatively, D is TRBD1 (6 bases). The V end was cut by 1 base, the J end by 4 bases, with 16 bases between. The CDR3 loop spans 17 amino acids. The germline V gene encodes CDR1 SGHTA and CDR2 FQGTGA. Written as DNA, the CDR3 is TGTGCCAGCAGCTTAAGGGACCCGGACAGTTCCACCGGGGAGCTGTTTTTT. This sequence encodes CASSLRDPDSSTGELFF.